This section outlines one TCR beta chain sequence together with its context. Antigen unknown. The sample comes from a study of graft-versus-host responses after intestinal transplantation. Study in general: Each recipient received a multivisceral, liver-intestinal, or isolated intestinal graft. After anti-thymocyte globulin induction, recipients took tacrolimus and steroids for 2 to 3 years.

General study results and limits: GvH clones detected in recipient marrow included some appearing first in ileum or blood. High graft-versus-host to host-versus-graft T cell clonal ratios marked allografts of patients with graft-donor macrochimerism.

Repertoires were generated with immunoSEQ multiplex PCR, while TCRdb's copy carries only in-frame clones and drops some. The data show under 150,000 clones, with around 90% seen just once and over 0.15% held by the top ten. The length of the CDR3 is 16 residues. The V and J ends lost 5 bases and 2 bases respectively, with 17 bases between them. CDR1 SGHTA and CDR2 FQGNSA come from the germline V gene. The rearrangement joins TRBV7-2 to TRBJ2-3; no clear D. The input for sequencing was unstimulated CD4+ T cells sorted from spleen or lymph node cells, taken before intestinal transplant. The source is a human donor who received an intestinal transplant. CDR3 bases: TGTGCCAGCAGCGAAGGCACAGAACTTATCACAGATACGCAGTATTTT. It is translated as CASSEGTELITDTQYF. Together with reference TRBV7-2 and TRBJ2-3, the CDR3 gives the full variable domain: GAGVSQSPSNKVTEKGKDVELRCDPISGHTALYWYRQSLGQGLEFLIYFQGNSAPDKSGLPSDRFSAERTGGSVSTLTIQRTQQEDSAVYLCASSEGTELITDTQYFGPGTRLTVL.